This T cell receptor (beta chain) emerged from a study of blood T cells in healthy people across ages. The ends were cut back, 3 bases at V and 2 bases at J, with 11 bases in the middle. The CDR3 is 13 residues long. Looked up from germline, CDR1 is GTSNPN and CDR2 is SVGIG (reference sequence). A second about 7 to 11 cycle PCR used barcoded and J-beta primers. Via MiXCR, TCRdb re-called the 5' RACE reads, giving one row per CDR3 protein. This sample has about 560,000 distinct CDR3 sequences, with about 26% found just once. This sample was also put to use in a study of T cells of mothers and their children. That report notes: All extracted RNA went into cDNA synthesis, roughly 1.5 ug per 15 ul.

The rearrangement links TRBV30 to TRBJ2-7; tentatively, D is TRBD1 (7 bases). The sequence was obtained from a boy between 2 and 10 years old in good health. Sequencing was performed on blood. The CDR3 nucleotides read TGTGCCTGGAGCAGGGGGGATGCCTACGAGCAGTACTTC. This sequence encodes CAWSRGDAYEQYF.